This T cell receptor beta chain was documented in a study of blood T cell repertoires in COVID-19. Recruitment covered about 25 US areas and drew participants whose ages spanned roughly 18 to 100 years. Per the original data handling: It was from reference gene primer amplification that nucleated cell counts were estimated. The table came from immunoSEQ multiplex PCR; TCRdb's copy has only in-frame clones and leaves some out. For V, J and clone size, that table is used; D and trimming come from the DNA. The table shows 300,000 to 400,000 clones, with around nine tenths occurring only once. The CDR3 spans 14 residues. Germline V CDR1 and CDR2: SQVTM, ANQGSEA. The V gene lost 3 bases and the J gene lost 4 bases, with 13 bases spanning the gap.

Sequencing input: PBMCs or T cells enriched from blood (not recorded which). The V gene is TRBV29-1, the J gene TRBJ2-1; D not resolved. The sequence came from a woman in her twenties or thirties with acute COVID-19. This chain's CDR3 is CSVDEPQTYNEQFF. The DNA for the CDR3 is TGCAGCGTTGACGAGCCCCAAACGTACAATGAGCAGTTCTTC.